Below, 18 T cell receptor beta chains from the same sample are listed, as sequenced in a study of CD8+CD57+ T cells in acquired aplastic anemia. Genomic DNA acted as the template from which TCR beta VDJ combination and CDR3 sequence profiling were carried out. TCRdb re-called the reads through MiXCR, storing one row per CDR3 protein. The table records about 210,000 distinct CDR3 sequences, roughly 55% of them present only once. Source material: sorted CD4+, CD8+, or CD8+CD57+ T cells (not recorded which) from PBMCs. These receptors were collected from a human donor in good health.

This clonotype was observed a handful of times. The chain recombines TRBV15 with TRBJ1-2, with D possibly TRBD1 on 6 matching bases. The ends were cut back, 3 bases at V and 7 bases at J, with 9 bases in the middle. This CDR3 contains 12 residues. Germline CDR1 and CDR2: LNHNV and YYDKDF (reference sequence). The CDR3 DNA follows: TGTGCCACCAGCAGTCCAGGGGTTGGCTACACCTTC. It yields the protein CATSSPGVGYTF.

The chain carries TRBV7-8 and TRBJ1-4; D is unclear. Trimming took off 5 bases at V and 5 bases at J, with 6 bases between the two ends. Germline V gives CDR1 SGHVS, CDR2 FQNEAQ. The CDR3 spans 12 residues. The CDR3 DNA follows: TGTGCCAGCAGCCCCCGAAATGAAAAACTGTTTTTT. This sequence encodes CASSPRNEKLFF.

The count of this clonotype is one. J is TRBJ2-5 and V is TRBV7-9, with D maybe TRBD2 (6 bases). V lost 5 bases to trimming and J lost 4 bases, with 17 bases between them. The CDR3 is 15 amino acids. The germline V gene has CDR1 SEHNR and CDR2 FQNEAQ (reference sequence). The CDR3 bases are TGTGCCAGCAGCCCAGGTAGCGGCCCGTTAGAGACCCAGTACTTC. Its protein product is CASSPGSGPLETQYF.

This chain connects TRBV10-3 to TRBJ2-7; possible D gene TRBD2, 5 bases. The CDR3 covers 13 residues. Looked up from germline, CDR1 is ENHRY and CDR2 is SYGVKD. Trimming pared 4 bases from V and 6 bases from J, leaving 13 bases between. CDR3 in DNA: TGTGCCATCAGTGGCCGGGAAAACGCCGAGCAGTACTTC. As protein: CAISGRENAEQYF.

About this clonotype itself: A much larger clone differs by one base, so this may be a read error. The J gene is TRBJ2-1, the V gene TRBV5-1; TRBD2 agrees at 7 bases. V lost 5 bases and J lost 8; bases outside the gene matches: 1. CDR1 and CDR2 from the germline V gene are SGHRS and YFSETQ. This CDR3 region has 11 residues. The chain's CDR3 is CASRGGDEQFF. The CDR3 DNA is TGCGCCAGCAGGGGGGGGGATGAGCAGTTCTTC.

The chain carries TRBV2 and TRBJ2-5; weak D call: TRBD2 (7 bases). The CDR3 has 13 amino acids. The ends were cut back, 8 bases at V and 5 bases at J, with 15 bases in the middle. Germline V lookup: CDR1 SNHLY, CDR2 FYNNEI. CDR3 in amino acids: CASGGGGAETQYF. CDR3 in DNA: TGTGCCAGCGGGGGCGGGGGAGCCGAGACCCAGTACTTC.

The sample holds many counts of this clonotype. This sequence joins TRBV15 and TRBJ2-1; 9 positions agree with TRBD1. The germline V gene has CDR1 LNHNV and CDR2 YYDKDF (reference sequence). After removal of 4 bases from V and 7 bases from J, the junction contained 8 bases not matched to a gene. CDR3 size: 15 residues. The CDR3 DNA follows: TGTGCCACCAGCACCTCCGGGACAGGGTTTAATGAGCAGTTCTTC. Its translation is CATSTSGTGFNEQFF.

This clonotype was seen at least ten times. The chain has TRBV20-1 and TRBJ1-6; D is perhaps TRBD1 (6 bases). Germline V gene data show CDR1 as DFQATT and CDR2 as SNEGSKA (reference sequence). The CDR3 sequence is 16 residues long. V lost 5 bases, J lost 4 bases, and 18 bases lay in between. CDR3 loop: CSALNSQGIYNSPLHF. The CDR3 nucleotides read TGCAGTGCTCTAAACTCACAGGGAATTTATAATTCACCCCTCCACTTT.

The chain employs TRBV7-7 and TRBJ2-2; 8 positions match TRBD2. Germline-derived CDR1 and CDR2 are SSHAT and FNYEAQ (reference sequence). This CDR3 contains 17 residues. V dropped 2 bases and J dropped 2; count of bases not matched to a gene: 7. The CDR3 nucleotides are TGTGCCAGCAGCTTACGGGCGGGGGGTGCTAACACCGGGGAGCTGTTTTTT. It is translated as CASSLRAGGANTGELFF. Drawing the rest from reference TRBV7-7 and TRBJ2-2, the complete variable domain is GAGVSQSPRYKVTKRGQDVTLRCDPISSHATLYWYQQALGQGPEFLTYFNYEAQPDKSGLPSDRFSAERPEGSISTLTIQRTEQRDSAMYRCASSLRAGGANTGELFFGEGSRLTVL.

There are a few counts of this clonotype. The CDR3 DNA follows: TGTGCCAGCAGTTACGGACTAGCGGGCCTCACAGATACGCAGTATTTT. Protein product: CASSYGLAGLTDTQYF. The chain has TRBV27 and TRBJ2-3; 11 nucleotides align to TRBD2. Germline V CDR1 and CDR2: MNHEY, SMNVEV (reference sequence). With 4 bases clipped from V and 2 bases from J, the junction kept 5 bases outside the gene matches. CDR3 size: 16 residues.

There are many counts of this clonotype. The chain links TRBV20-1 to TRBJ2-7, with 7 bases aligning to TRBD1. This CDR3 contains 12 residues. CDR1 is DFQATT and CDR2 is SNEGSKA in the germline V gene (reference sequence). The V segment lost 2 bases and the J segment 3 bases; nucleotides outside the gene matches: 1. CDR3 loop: CSARWDSYEQYF. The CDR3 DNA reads TGCAGTGCTAGATGGGACAGCTACGAGCAGTACTTC.

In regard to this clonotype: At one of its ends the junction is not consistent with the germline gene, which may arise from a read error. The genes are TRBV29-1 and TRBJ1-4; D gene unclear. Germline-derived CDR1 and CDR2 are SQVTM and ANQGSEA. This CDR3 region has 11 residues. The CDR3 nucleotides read TGCAGCGTTTTCCGCGGTGAAGAACTGTCTTTT. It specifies CSVFRGEELSF.

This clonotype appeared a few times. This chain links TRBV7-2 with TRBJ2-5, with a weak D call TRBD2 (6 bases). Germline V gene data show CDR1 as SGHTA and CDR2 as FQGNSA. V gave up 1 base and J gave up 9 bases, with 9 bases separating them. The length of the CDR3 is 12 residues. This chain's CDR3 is CASSLDGGPQYF. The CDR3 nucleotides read TGTGCCAGCAGCTTAGATGGAGGGCCCCAGTACTTC. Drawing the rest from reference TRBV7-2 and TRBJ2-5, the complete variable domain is GAGVSQSPSNKVTEKGKDVELRCDPISGHTALYWYRQSLGQGLEFLIYFQGNSAPDKSGLPSDRFSAERTGGSVSTLTIQRTQQEDSAVYLCASSLDGGPQYFGPGTRLLVL.

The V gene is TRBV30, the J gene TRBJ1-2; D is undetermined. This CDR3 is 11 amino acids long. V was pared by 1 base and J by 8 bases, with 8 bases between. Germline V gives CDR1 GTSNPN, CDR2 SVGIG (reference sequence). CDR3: CAWSGKVGYTF. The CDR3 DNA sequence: TGTGCCTGGAGTGGGAAGGTCGGCTACACCTTC.

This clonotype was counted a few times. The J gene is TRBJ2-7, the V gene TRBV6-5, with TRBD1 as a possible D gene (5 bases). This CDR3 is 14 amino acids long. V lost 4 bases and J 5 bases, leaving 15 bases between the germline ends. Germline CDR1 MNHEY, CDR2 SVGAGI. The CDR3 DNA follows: TGTGCCAGCAGTTTATCGGTGATAGGGGACGAGCAGTACTTC. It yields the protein CASSLSVIGDEQYF.

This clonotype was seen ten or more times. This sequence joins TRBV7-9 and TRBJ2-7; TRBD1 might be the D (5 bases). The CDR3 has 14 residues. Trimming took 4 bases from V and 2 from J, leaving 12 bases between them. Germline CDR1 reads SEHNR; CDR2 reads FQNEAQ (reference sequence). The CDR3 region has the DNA TGTGCCAGCAGCTACGACAGATCTCCCTACGAGCAGTACTTC. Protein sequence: CASSYDRSPYEQYF.

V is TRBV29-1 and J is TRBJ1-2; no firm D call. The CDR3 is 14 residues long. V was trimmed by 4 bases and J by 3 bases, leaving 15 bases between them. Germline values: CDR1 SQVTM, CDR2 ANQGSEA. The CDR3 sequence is CSVGGRGVDYGYTF. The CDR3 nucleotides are TGCAGCGTTGGAGGGCGGGGTGTCGACTATGGCTACACCTTC.

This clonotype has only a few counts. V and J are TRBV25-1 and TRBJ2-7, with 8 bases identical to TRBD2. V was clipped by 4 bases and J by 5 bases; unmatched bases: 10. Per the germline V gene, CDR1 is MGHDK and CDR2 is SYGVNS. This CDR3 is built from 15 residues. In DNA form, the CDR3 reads TGTGCCAGCAGTGCCGACCTAGCGGGCCTGGACGAGCAGTACTTC. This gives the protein CASSADLAGLDEQYF.